One and the same sample provided the 10 T cell receptor beta chains below, sequenced in a study of blood T cell repertoires in COVID-19. TCRdb keeps only in-frame clones here, not all; method: immunoSEQ multiplex PCR. The sample lists roughly 190,000 clones, around nine tenths occurring once. The specimen sequenced was peripheral blood. These TCRs come from a man between 18 and 35 years old with active or convalescent COVID-19.

The chain couples TRBV14 to TRBJ2-2; 7 nucleotides align to TRBD2. V gave up 10 bases and J gave up 3 bases; unmatched junction bases: 5. This CDR3 comprises 13 residues. Germline lookup yields CDR1 SGHDN and CDR2 FVKESK. The CDR3 loop is CAISSGYTGELFF. CDR3 bases: TGTGCCATCTCTAGCGGATACACCGGGGAGCTGTTTTTT.

The rearrangement links TRBV11-2 to TRBJ1-5; 10 nucleotides line up with TRBD1. The CDR3 is 16 amino acids. V lost 1 base and J lost 4; bases outside the gene matches: 4. The germline V gene has CDR1 SGHAT and CDR2 FQNNGV. The CDR3 sequence is CASSLGGTGANQPQHF. CDR3 bases: TGTGCCAGCAGCTTAGGGGGGACAGGGGCGAATCAGCCCCAGCATTTT.

The CDR3 coding sequence is TGTGCCAGCAGCGTAAACAGGGTAGAGACCCAGTACTTC. Translated: CASSVNRVETQYF. This chain connects TRBV14 to TRBJ2-5; weak D call: TRBD1 (6 bases). V was shortened by 5 bases and J by 4 bases, with 11 bases between the two germline ends. CDR3 length: 13 residues. CDR1 SGHDN and CDR2 FVKESK come from the germline V gene.

The J gene is TRBJ2-1, the V gene TRBV6-5, with 11 bases fitting TRBD2. The CDR3 contains 15 residues. Germline values: CDR1 MNHEY, CDR2 SVGAGI. Trimming removed 6 bases from V and 2 bases from J; junction bases left unmatched: 3. DNA of the CDR3: TGTGCCAGCAGCCTGACTAGCGGGACCTACAATGAGCAGTTCTTC. Translating gives CASSLTSGTYNEQFF.

The chain is built from TRBV18 and TRBJ2-3; 13 bases fit TRBD2. The CDR3 has 17 amino acids. J gave up 0 bases and V 4 bases, and 4 bases lay outside the gene matches. CDR1 is KGHSH and CDR2 is LQKENI in the germline V gene. In DNA form, the CDR3 reads TGTGCCAGCTCACGTGGGACTAGCGGGACTAGCACAGATACGCAGTATTTT. Its protein is CASSRGTSGTSTDTQYF. The full variable domain, its missing parts supplied by reference TRBV18 and TRBJ2-3, is NAGVMQNPRHLVRRRGQEARLRCSPMKGHSHVYWYRQLPEEGLKFMVYLQKENIIDESGMPKERFSAEFPKEGPSILRIQQVVRGDSAAYFCASSRGTSGTSTDTQYFGPGTRLTVL.

The chain is built from TRBV28 and TRBJ1-3; 8 positions agree with TRBD1. V dropped 6 bases and J dropped 0; count of bases not matched to a gene: 4. Germline assignment: CDR1 MDHEN and CDR2 SYDVKM. The CDR3 loop spans 15 amino acids. This CDR3 is CASRGQGFSGNTIYF. The CDR3 DNA follows: TGTGCCAGCAGAGGACAGGGTTTCTCTGGAAACACCATATATTTT.

The rearrangement uses TRBV19 and TRBJ2-7, with 10 bases identical to TRBD1. CDR1 is LNHDA, CDR2 SQIVND, per germline (reference sequence). The CDR3 runs to 14 residues. V trimming: 4 bases; J trimming: 6 bases; junction bases outside the gene matches: 6. CDR3 loop: CASSTGQGLVEQYF. The CDR3 DNA reads TGTGCCAGTAGTACGGGACAGGGGCTTGTCGAGCAGTACTTC.

This clone was detected once. The chain uses TRBV12-3 or TRBV12-4 and TRBJ2-7; 7 positions match TRBD2. The trim removed 6 bases at V and 7 bases at J, leaving 6 bases unmatched. The length of the CDR3 is 12 residues. CDR3 in DNA: TGTGCCAGCAGCTGGGGGGAGGGGGAGCAGTACGTC. Its protein is CASSWGEGEQYV.

The gene calls are TRBV4-1 and TRBJ1-2; D is possibly TRBD1 (5 bases). The germline gives CDR1 MGHRA, CDR2 YSYEKL. V was cut by 1 base and J by 8 bases, with 26 bases left in between. The CDR3 loop spans 18 amino acids. The CDR3 nucleotides read TGCGCCAGCAGCCAAGTCTTCGTATCTGTAGAAGGGGTGGGAGGCTACACCTTC. As protein: CASSQVFVSVEGVGGYTF.

The rearrangement links TRBV29-1 to TRBJ2-5, with TRBD2 matching 8 bases. With 4 bases clipped from V and 2 bases from J, the junction kept 6 bases outside the gene matches. The CDR3 totals 14 residues. The V gene's germline CDR1 is SQVTM and CDR2 ANQGSEA. Here the CDR3 DNA reads TGCAGCGTTGGGGCTAGCGGGTCACAAGAGACCCAGTACTTC. As protein: CSVGASGSQETQYF.